Sequencing of this TCR beta chain was carried out in a study of CD8 T cells in ankylosing spondylitis. Study-wide results and limits: Certain motif variants had earlier appeared in reactive arthritis synovial fluid and blood. Disease-associated clonotypes exhibited CD8+ identity and were relatively infrequent in peripheral blood.

This CDR3 contains 16 residues. Germline values: CDR1 SGHTA, CDR2 FQGNSA. The V and J ends lost 4 bases and 10 bases, in that order; junction bases with no gene match: 10. This clonotype was seen repeatedly, ten times or more. Its antigen is currently unknown. TCRdb reprocessed the 5' RACE reads via MiXCR and lists one record per CDR3 protein. The sample comprises 200,000 or so distinct CDR3 sequences, under 15% of which are singletons, and more than 9.5% rests with the top ten. Sample: blood, either unsorted or a sorted T cell fraction (not recorded which). The origin of this receptor is a female donor with ankylosing spondylitis or in good health (not recorded which). This rearrangement joins TRBV7-2 to TRBJ2-1, with TRBD2 matching 13 bases. The CDR3 sequence is CASSSTSGRAEREQFF. The CDR3 DNA reads as TGTGCCAGCAGCTCCACTAGCGGGAGGGCCGAACGGGAGCAGTTCTTC.